This T cell receptor (beta chain) was observed in a study of blood T cell repertoires in COVID-19. Source study methods: It was from reference gene primer amplification that nucleated cell counts were estimated. Generated by immunoSEQ multiplex PCR, the TCRdb table keeps only in-frame clones and is missing some. The V and J calls and the clone size are those of that table, but D and trimming were determined from the DNA. The sample yields about 670,000 clones, around 89% seen once. The J segment lost 6 bases and the V segment lost 5 bases, leaving 4 bases of the junction unmatched. CDR3 length equals 15 residues. Looked up from germline, CDR1 is SGHTA and CDR2 is FQGNSA.

This sequence joins TRBV7-2 and TRBJ2-1, with 13 bases that match TRBD2. This TCR came from a woman between 18 and 29 years old with acute or convalescent COVID-19. Specimen: peripheral blood. The chain's CDR3 is CASSTRTSGGNEQFF. The CDR3 region has the DNA TGTGCCAGCAGCACCAGGACTAGCGGGGGCAATGAGCAGTTCTTC. Filled out from reference TRBV7-2 and TRBJ2-1, the complete variable domain reads GAGVSQSPSNKVTEKGKDVELRCDPISGHTALYWYRQSLGQGLEFLIYFQGNSAPDKSGLPSDRFSAERTGGSVSTLTIQRTQQEDSAVYLCASSTRTSGGNEQFFGPGTRLTVL.